Listed below are T cell receptor beta chains from one sample, sequenced in a study of T-cell memory formation after mild COVID-19. TCRdb independently ran MiXCR on the 5' RACE reads; one entry per CDR3 protein. The sample lists roughly 250,000 distinct CDR3 sequences, over 15% occurring once. Sequenced: PBMCs or a T cell subset sorted from them (not recorded which). These receptor sequences come from a young man who had mild COVID-19 (a few samples of this study predate the infection). Cell type and time point are not known. Each CDR3 is given with its conserved first and last residue. A D gene is named only where the DNA matches it firmly. The size of a clone is reported for some rows only, either as once, few or many, or as a class for expanded clones.

cdr3_nt: TGTGCCAGCAGTCCCCGACACCGTGCAACTAATGAAAAACTGTTTTTT; cdr3_aa: CASSPRHRATNEKLFF; d_call: NA; clone_size: NA; v_call: TRBV6-5; j_call: TRBJ1-4
cdr3_nt: TGCAGTGCTAGAGATCCAGGGTTCAATCAGCCCCAGCATTTT; cdr3_aa: CSARDPGFNQPQHF; d_call: NA; clone_size: NA; v_call: TRBV20-1; j_call: TRBJ1-5
cdr3_nt: TGTGCCAGCGGTGATAGAGGGGCAACTAATGAAAAACTGTTTTTT; cdr3_aa: CASGDRGATNEKLFF; d_call: NA; clone_size: NA; v_call: TRBV7-9; j_call: TRBJ1-4
cdr3_nt: TGCAGTGCTGGGACTAGCGGGGGGGCGGGGACAGATACGCAGTATTTT; cdr3_aa: CSAGTSGGAGTDTQYF; d_call: TRBD2; clone_size: NA; v_call: TRBV20-1; j_call: TRBJ2-3
cdr3_nt: TGTGCCAGCAGATTAGACAGAAGCTCCTACAATGAGCAGTTCTTC; cdr3_aa: CASRLDRSSYNEQFF; d_call: NA; clone_size: NA; v_call: TRBV7-9; j_call: TRBJ2-1
cdr3_nt: TGTGCCAGCAGCCCGACAGCGGGGTCCCAAGAGACCCATTACTTC; cdr3_aa: CASSPTAGSQETHYF; d_call: TRBD2; clone_size: few; v_call: TRBV7-2; j_call: TRBJ2-5
cdr3_nt: TGTGCCAGCAGTTTTTCACTGAGCTCCTACGAGCAGTACTTC; cdr3_aa: CASSFSLSSYEQYF; d_call: NA; clone_size: NA; v_call: TRBV27; j_call: TRBJ2-7
cdr3_nt: TGTGCCAGCAGCTTAGAAATGAACACTGAAGCTTTCTTT; cdr3_aa: CASSLEMNTEAFF; d_call: NA; clone_size: few; v_call: TRBV7-6; j_call: TRBJ1-1
cdr3_nt: TGTGCCAGCAGTACCTTCGGTGGGGATGAGCAGTTCTTC; cdr3_aa: CASSTFGGDEQFF; d_call: NA; clone_size: few; v_call: TRBV6-2/TRBV6-3; j_call: TRBJ2-1
cdr3_nt: TGTGCCAGCAGTTTGAGGAGCCCCTACGAGCAGTACTTC; cdr3_aa: CASSLRSPYEQYF; d_call: NA; clone_size: few; v_call: TRBV12-3/TRBV12-4; j_call: TRBJ2-7
cdr3_nt: TGTGCCAGCAGTAGTTCCGGGACAGGGCATGAAAAACTGTTTTTT; cdr3_aa: CASSSSGTGHEKLFF; d_call: TRBD1; clone_size: many; v_call: TRBV6-5; j_call: TRBJ1-4
cdr3_nt: TGTGCCAGCAGCTTTACCCAGCGCGTCAGCTCCTACAATGAGCAGTTCTTC; cdr3_aa: CASSFTQRVSSYNEQFF; d_call: NA; clone_size: few; v_call: TRBV13; j_call: TRBJ2-1
cdr3_nt: TGTGCCAGCAGCTTAAGTGCGGGGGATGAGCAGTTCTTC; cdr3_aa: CASSLSAGDEQFF; d_call: TRBD2; clone_size: NA; v_call: TRBV7-3; j_call: TRBJ2-1
cdr3_nt: TGTGCCAGCAGCCAAGGCGACGAAGATACGCAGTATTTT; cdr3_aa: CASSQGDEDTQYF; d_call: NA; clone_size: few; v_call: TRBV4-2; j_call: TRBJ2-3
cdr3_nt: TGTGCCAGCAGCGGGACAGGGTCCACAGATACGCAGTATTTT; cdr3_aa: CASSGTGSTDTQYF; d_call: TRBD1; clone_size: many; v_call: TRBV7-9; j_call: TRBJ2-3
cdr3_nt: TGTGCCAGCAGCCGCGGGACAGGGTCCGGGCAGCCCCAGCATTTT; cdr3_aa: CASSRGTGSGQPQHF; d_call: TRBD1; clone_size: NA; v_call: TRBV4-2; j_call: TRBJ1-5
cdr3_nt: TGCGCCAGCAGCCCGGAGGCGGGGGCGATAGAGACCCAGTACTTC; cdr3_aa: CASSPEAGAIETQYF; d_call: NA; clone_size: NA; v_call: TRBV5-1; j_call: TRBJ2-5
cdr3_nt: TGCGCCAGCAGCCCCGGACAGCATCAGCCCCAGCATTTT; cdr3_aa: CASSPGQHQPQHF; d_call: NA; clone_size: NA; v_call: TRBV5-1; j_call: TRBJ1-5
cdr3_nt: TGTGCCAGCAGTTACGCGGACAGTTATGGCTACACCTTC; cdr3_aa: CASSYADSYGYTF; d_call: NA; clone_size: NA; v_call: TRBV6-6; j_call: TRBJ1-2
cdr3_nt: TGCGCCAGCAGCCGAGACAGGGGGTCTGGAAACACCATATATTTT; cdr3_aa: CASSRDRGSGNTIYF; d_call: TRBD1; clone_size: few; v_call: TRBV4-3; j_call: TRBJ1-3
cdr3_nt: TGTGCCAGCAGCTTTCGAGGCATCTCCTACAATGAGCAGTTCTTC; cdr3_aa: CASSFRGISYNEQFF; d_call: NA; clone_size: NA; v_call: TRBV5-8; j_call: TRBJ2-1
cdr3_nt: TGTGCCAGCAGCTTATACGCGGGAAGCGGGGTAACTAGCACAGATACGCAGTATTTT; cdr3_aa: CASSLYAGSGVTSTDTQYF; d_call: TRBD2; clone_size: few; v_call: TRBV7-2; j_call: TRBJ2-3
cdr3_nt: TGTGCCAGCAGGGAGGTCCCGTCGGGAAACACCATATATTTT; cdr3_aa: CASREVPSGNTIYF; d_call: NA; clone_size: NA; v_call: TRBV28; j_call: TRBJ1-3
cdr3_nt: TGTGCCAGCAGCTTAGAGCGGGGACTATACAATGAGCAGTTCTTC; cdr3_aa: CASSLERGLYNEQFF; d_call: TRBD2; clone_size: NA; v_call: TRBV7-2; j_call: TRBJ2-1
cdr3_nt: TGTGCCAGCAGCTTAGTGTCCGGGAGTACCACTGAAGCTTTCTTT; cdr3_aa: CASSLVSGSTTEAFF; d_call: NA; clone_size: many; v_call: TRBV7-9; j_call: TRBJ1-1
cdr3_nt: TGCGCCAGCAGCCAAGAACCAGGGGGGCACTCCGGGGAGCTGTTTTTT; cdr3_aa: CASSQEPGGHSGELFF; d_call: NA; clone_size: few; v_call: TRBV4-1; j_call: TRBJ2-2
cdr3_nt: TGTGCCAGCAGTTACTCGGTCGGATCCGGGGAGCTGTTTTTT; cdr3_aa: CASSYSVGSGELFF; d_call: NA; clone_size: NA; v_call: TRBV6-6; j_call: TRBJ2-2
cdr3_nt: TGTGCCAGCAGCTCCCCAGGGGATAGGACCCAGCATTTT; cdr3_aa: CASSSPGDRTQHF; d_call: NA; clone_size: NA; v_call: TRBV7-9; j_call: TRBJ1-5
cdr3_nt: TGTGCCACCAGCAGGACGGGTCTAGTCGAGCAGTACTTC; cdr3_aa: CATSRTGLVEQYF; d_call: NA; clone_size: few; v_call: TRBV15; j_call: TRBJ2-7
cdr3_nt: TGCAGTGCTGGCTCAATCAGGGAAACGGGTCAGCCCCAGCATTTT; cdr3_aa: CSAGSIRETGQPQHF; d_call: NA; clone_size: few; v_call: TRBV20-1; j_call: TRBJ1-5
cdr3_nt: TGCAGTGCTAGAGGTGCAAAAGATTGGGGCACAGATACGCAGTATTTT; cdr3_aa: CSARGAKDWGTDTQYF; d_call: NA; clone_size: few; v_call: TRBV20-1; j_call: TRBJ2-3
cdr3_nt: TGTGCCACCCGACTAGCTGGGGAGCTGTTTTTT; cdr3_aa: CATRLAGELFF; d_call: TRBD2; clone_size: few; v_call: TRBV27; j_call: TRBJ2-2
cdr3_nt: TGTGCCAGCAGTTATGGCAGGACCCAAGAGACCCAGTACTTC; cdr3_aa: CASSYGRTQETQYF; d_call: NA; clone_size: few; v_call: TRBV6-5; j_call: TRBJ2-5
cdr3_nt: TGCAGTGCCGCAAGGGGACACCCGGAGACCCAGTACTTC; cdr3_aa: CSAARGHPETQYF; d_call: NA; clone_size: few; v_call: TRBV20-1; j_call: TRBJ2-5
cdr3_nt: TGTGCCAGCAGCTCCTCGACAGGGGGCGGCCCTACTAATGAAAAACTGTTTTTT; cdr3_aa: CASSSSTGGGPTNEKLFF; d_call: TRBD1; clone_size: NA; v_call: TRBV7-6; j_call: TRBJ1-4
cdr3_nt: TGTGCCAGCAGCTTAAAACTAGCGGGCTCCTACGAGCAGTACTTC; cdr3_aa: CASSLKLAGSYEQYF; d_call: TRBD2; clone_size: NA; v_call: TRBV7-9; j_call: TRBJ2-7
cdr3_nt: TGTGCCAGCAGCCAGAGTGGGCCCGGGACCCTCCACTTT; cdr3_aa: CASSQSGPGTLHF; d_call: NA; clone_size: NA; v_call: TRBV28; j_call: TRBJ1-6
cdr3_nt: TGTGCCAGCAGCGTACCTCGGGGGACTAGCTTCCATGAGCAGTTCTTC; cdr3_aa: CASSVPRGTSFHEQFF; d_call: TRBD2; clone_size: many; v_call: TRBV7-2; j_call: TRBJ2-1
cdr3_nt: TGCGCCAGCAGCCAAGATAGTAACTGGGGGAATGAGCAGTTCTTC; cdr3_aa: CASSQDSNWGNEQFF; d_call: NA; clone_size: NA; v_call: TRBV4-1; j_call: TRBJ2-1
cdr3_nt: TGCGCCAGCAGCCGTGGGGGTTTGGGGGAGCAGTACTTC; cdr3_aa: CASSRGGLGEQYF; d_call: NA; clone_size: few; v_call: TRBV4-1; j_call: TRBJ2-7
cdr3_nt: TGTGCCAGCAGAAAGACAGGGGTAGGTGAGCAGTTCTTC; cdr3_aa: CASRKTGVGEQFF; d_call: TRBD1; clone_size: NA; v_call: TRBV28; j_call: TRBJ2-1
cdr3_nt: TGTGCCAGCAGCAGAGGAAGGTCGGGGGCGAACACTGAAGCTTTCTTT; cdr3_aa: CASSRGRSGANTEAFF; d_call: NA; clone_size: few; v_call: TRBV7-8; j_call: TRBJ1-1
cdr3_nt: TGTGCCAGCAGCTTAGGGGGGGCTAATGAAAAACTGTTTTTT; cdr3_aa: CASSLGGANEKLFF; d_call: NA; clone_size: NA; v_call: TRBV7-8; j_call: TRBJ1-4
cdr3_nt: TGTGCCAGCAGCGTCCACAGGGGGCGCTTGGATACGCAGTATTTT; cdr3_aa: CASSVHRGRLDTQYF; d_call: TRBD1; clone_size: few; v_call: TRBV7-9; j_call: TRBJ2-3
cdr3_nt: TGCGCCAGCGCTACAGGGGAGGTAATTTCACCCCTCCACTTT; cdr3_aa: CASATGEVISPLHF; d_call: TRBD1; clone_size: few; v_call: TRBV5-1; j_call: TRBJ1-6
cdr3_nt: TGTGCCAGCAGTCACTCCGGGACTAGCGGCTACAATGAGCAGTTCTTC; cdr3_aa: CASSHSGTSGYNEQFF; d_call: TRBD2; clone_size: NA; v_call: TRBV7-2; j_call: TRBJ2-1
cdr3_nt: TGCGCCAGCAGCTTGGGACAGCTCGGCTACACCTTC; cdr3_aa: CASSLGQLGYTF; d_call: NA; clone_size: NA; v_call: TRBV5-1; j_call: TRBJ1-2
cdr3_nt: TGTGCCATCACCCAGGGCTATGGCTACACCTTC; cdr3_aa: CAITQGYGYTF; d_call: NA; clone_size: few; v_call: TRBV10-3; j_call: TRBJ1-2
cdr3_nt: TGTGCCAGCAGCCAGGGGGCAACTAATGAAAAACTGTTTTTT; cdr3_aa: CASSQGATNEKLFF; d_call: TRBD1; clone_size: few; v_call: TRBV7-6; j_call: TRBJ1-4
cdr3_nt: TGCGCCAGCAGCTTGACTAGCGGGGGCAATGAGCAGTTCTTC; cdr3_aa: CASSLTSGGNEQFF; d_call: TRBD2; clone_size: many; v_call: TRBV5-1; j_call: TRBJ2-1